These T cell receptor beta chains were read from a single sample in a study of shared clonotypes between healthy human individuals. Sequencing used immunoSEQ multiplex PCR; TCRdb keeps in-frame clones, though not all of them. The data contain hundreds of thousands of clones, around 95% of them singletons. The sample taken for sequencing was naive CD8+ T cells sorted from blood. These receptor sequences come from a woman between 25 and 40 years old in good health. Both conserved end residues are part of each CDR3. The order of the fields is D gene, J gene, clone size, V gene, CDR3 protein, CDR3 DNA. A D gene is named only where the DNA matches it firmly. Expanded clones get a size class; other rows say once, few or many, or leave the size out.

- TRBJ2-2 - TRBV12-5 CASGLVQGNTGELFF TGTGCTAGTGGTTTGGTACAGGGGAACACCGGGGAGCTGTTTTTT
TRBD1 TRBJ2-3 - TRBV19 CASSIGPGDRRITDTQYF TGTGCCAGTAGTATCGGCCCCGGGGACAGGCGAATAACAGATACGCAGTATTTT
TRBD1 TRBJ1-4 - TRBV28 CASSLGDRGSEKLFF TGTGCCAGCAGTTTAGGGGACAGGGGGAGTGAAAAACTGTTTTTT
- TRBJ2-2 - TRBV2 CASSVVNTGNTGELFF TGTGCCAGCAGTGTGGTTAATACGGGAAACACCGGGGAGCTGTTTTTT
- TRBJ1-2 - TRBV5-6 CASSLGPSYGYTF TGTGCCAGCAGCTTGGGGCCGTCCTATGGCTACACCTTC
- TRBJ1-1 - TRBV6-1 CASSHTGAEAFF TGTGCCAGCAGTCATACGGGGGCTGAAGCTTTCTTT
- TRBJ1-5 - TRBV13 CASSFGGAGQPQHF TGTGCCAGCAGCTTCGGGGGCGCGGGTCAGCCCCAGCATTTT
- TRBJ1-5 - TRBV27 CASSLRDSNQPQHF TGTGCCAGCAGCCTTAGAGATAGCAATCAGCCCCAGCATTTT
- TRBJ2-7 - TRBV27 CASSLSGLYYEQYF TGTGCCAGCAGTTTATCAGGGCTTTACTACGAGCAGTACTTC
- TRBJ2-2 - TRBV15 CATKAANTGELFF TGTGCCACAAAGGCAGCGAACACCGGGGAGCTGTTTTTT
- TRBJ1-1 - TRBV18 CASSPPTAPDTEAFF TGTGCCAGCTCACCACCGACGGCTCCGGACACTGAAGCTTTCTTT
TRBD1 TRBJ2-7 - TRBV27 CASSFGTGVEQYF TGTGCCAGCAGTTTTGGGACAGGGGTTGAGCAGTACTTC
TRBD2 TRBJ2-1 once TRBV28 CASSLTSVDNEQFF TGTGCCAGCAGTTTAACTAGCGTCGACAATGAGCAGTTCTTC
- TRBJ2-3 - TRBV9 CASSPGTDTQYF TGTGCCAGCAGCCCCGGTACAGATACGCAGTATTTT
- TRBJ2-7 - TRBV7-3 CASSLGPNYEQYF TGTGCCAGCAGCTTAGGGCCGAATTACGAGCAGTACTTC
- TRBJ1-1 few TRBV6-1 CASSGQFPNTEAFF TGTGCCAGCAGTGGACAGTTCCCTAACACTGAAGCTTTCTTT
TRBD1 TRBJ2-6 - TRBV27 CASRQGLGANVLTF TGTGCCAGCAGACAGGGGCTTGGGGCCAACGTCCTGACTTTC
- TRBJ2-7 - TRBV30 CAWSDGREQYF TGTGCCTGGAGTGACGGACGCGAGCAGTACTTC
- TRBJ1-1 - TRBV19 CASSIAQGSRTEAFF TGTGCCAGTAGTATAGCTCAGGGGTCCCGCACTGAAGCTTTCTTT
TRBD2 TRBJ2-7 - TRBV4-1 CASSPLTSGSGEQYF TGCGCCAGCAGCCCCCTGACTAGCGGGAGTGGCGAGCAGTACTTC
- TRBJ1-1 - TRBV5-1 CASSLAGPTEAFF TGCGCCAGCAGCTTGGCAGGTCCCACTGAAGCTTTCTTT
- TRBJ2-7 once TRBV18 CASSPASSYEQYF TGTGCCAGCTCACCAGCATCCTCCTACGAGCAGTACTTC
- TRBJ2-7 - TRBV4-2 CASSHLSSASYEQYF TGTGCCAGCAGCCACCTATCTAGCGCCTCCTACGAGCAGTACTTC
TRBD2 TRBJ2-7 - TRBV28 CASSGLAGVSHEQYF TGTGCCAGCAGTGGGTTAGCGGGAGTGTCCCACGAGCAGTACTTC
- TRBJ2-6 - TRBV27 CASSLISSGANVLTF TGTGCCAGCAGTCTGATCAGCTCTGGGGCCAACGTCCTGACTTTC
TRBD1 TRBJ2-5 - TRBV5-1 CASSWMGQQETQYF TGCGCCAGCAGCTGGATGGGACAGCAAGAGACCCAGTACTTC
TRBD2 TRBJ2-5 - TRBV10-2 CASSDDFGREDGETQYF TGCGCCAGCAGTGACGATTTTGGGCGGGAGGATGGAGAGACCCAGTACTTC